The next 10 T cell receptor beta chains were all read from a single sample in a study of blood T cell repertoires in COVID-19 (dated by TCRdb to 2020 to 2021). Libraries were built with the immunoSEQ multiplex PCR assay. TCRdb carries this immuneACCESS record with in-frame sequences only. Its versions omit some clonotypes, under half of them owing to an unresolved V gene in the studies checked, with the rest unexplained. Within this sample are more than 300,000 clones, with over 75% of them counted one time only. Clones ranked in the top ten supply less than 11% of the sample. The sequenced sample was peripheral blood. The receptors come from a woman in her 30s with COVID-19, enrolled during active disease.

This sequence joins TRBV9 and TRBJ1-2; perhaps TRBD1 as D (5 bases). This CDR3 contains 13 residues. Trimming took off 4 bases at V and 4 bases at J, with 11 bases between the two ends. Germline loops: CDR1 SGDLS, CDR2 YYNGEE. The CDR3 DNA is TGTGCCAGCAGCCCCCTAGGGGTCTATGGCTACACCTTC. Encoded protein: CASSPLGVYGYTF.

The CDR3 DNA is TGTGCCAGCAGCGTCTTAGCGGGCCTCACAGATACGCAGTATTTT. Translation: CASSVLAGLTDTQYF. The gene calls are TRBV9 and TRBJ2-3, with 7 bases matching TRBD2. The junction had 5 bases not matched to a gene; V was cut back by 2 bases and J by 2 bases. Germline values: CDR1 SGDLS, CDR2 YYNGEE. The CDR3 loop spans 15 amino acids.

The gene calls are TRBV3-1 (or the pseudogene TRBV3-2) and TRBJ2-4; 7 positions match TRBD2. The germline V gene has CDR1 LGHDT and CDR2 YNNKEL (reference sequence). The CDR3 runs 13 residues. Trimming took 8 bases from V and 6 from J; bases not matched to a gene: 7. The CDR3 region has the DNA TGTGCCAGCGGACCTTGGGGGGGAAACATTCAGTACTTC. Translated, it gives CASGPWGGNIQYF.

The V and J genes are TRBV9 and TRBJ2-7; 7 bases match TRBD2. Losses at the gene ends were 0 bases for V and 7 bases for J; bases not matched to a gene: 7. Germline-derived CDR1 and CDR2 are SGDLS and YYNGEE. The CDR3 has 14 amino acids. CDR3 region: CASSVGGGRREQYF. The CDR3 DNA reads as TGTGCCAGCAGCGTAGGGGGCGGGAGACGGGAGCAGTACTTC.

CDR3 loop: CASSFTGTGGIEQYF. CDR3 coding DNA: TGTGCCAGCAGCTTTACCGGGACAGGGGGCATTGAGCAGTACTTC. This chain connects TRBV5-6 to TRBJ2-7, with 12 nucleotides matching TRBD1. Germline CDR1 SGHDT, CDR2 YYEEEE. The V and J ends lost 2 bases and 7 bases, in that order; junction bases with no gene match: 7. The CDR3 loop spans 15 amino acids. The full variable domain, in which reference TRBV5-6 and TRBJ2-7 provide the parts outside the CDR3, is DAGVTQSPTHLIKTRGQQVTLRCSPKSGHDTVSWYQQALGQGPQFIFQYYEEEERQRGNFPDRFSGHQFPNYSSELNVNALLLGDSALYLCASSFTGTGGIEQYFGPGTRLTVT.

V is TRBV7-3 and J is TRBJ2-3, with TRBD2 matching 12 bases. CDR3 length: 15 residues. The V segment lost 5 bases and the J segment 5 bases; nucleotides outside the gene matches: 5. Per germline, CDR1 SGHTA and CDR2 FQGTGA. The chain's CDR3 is CASSTTSGREDTQYF. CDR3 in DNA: TGTGCCAGCAGCACGACTAGCGGGAGAGAAGATACGCAGTATTTT.

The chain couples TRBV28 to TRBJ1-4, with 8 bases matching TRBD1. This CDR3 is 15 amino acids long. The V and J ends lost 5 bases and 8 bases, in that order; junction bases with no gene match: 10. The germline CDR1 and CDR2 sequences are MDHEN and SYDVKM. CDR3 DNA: TGTGCCAGCAGTCCAAGGACAGGGAGAGGAGAAAAACTGTTTTTT. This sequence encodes CASSPRTGRGEKLFF. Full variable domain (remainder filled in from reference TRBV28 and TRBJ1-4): DVKVTQSSRYLVKRTGEKVFLECVQDMDHENMFWYRQDPGLGLRLIYFSYDVKMKEKGDIPEGYSVSREKKERFSLILESASTNQTSMYLCASSPRTGRGEKLFFGSGTQLSVL.

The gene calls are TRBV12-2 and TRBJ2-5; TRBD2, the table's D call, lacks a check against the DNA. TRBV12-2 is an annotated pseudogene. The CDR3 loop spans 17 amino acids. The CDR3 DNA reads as TGTGCAAGTCGTTTTTGGACTAGCGGGAGGGAAGGGGAGACCCAGTACTTC. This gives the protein CASRFWTSGREGETQYF.

The CDR3: CASSDMTGNGYTF. The CDR3 DNA reads as TGTGCCAGCAGTGACATGACAGGGAATGGCTACACCTTC. V gene TRBV12-3 or TRBV12-4 combines with J gene TRBJ1-2; 7 bases line up with TRBD1. V shed 5 bases, J shed 6 bases, and the junction held 6 bases outside the gene matches. This CDR3 region has 13 residues.

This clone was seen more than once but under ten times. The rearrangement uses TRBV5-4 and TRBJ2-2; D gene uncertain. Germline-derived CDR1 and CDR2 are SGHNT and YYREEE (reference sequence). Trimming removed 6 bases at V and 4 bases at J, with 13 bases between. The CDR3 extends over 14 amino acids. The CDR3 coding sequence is TGTGCCAGCACTTCAGGTCCTTTCACCGGGGAGCTGTTTTTT. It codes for CASTSGPFTGELFF.